This T cell receptor (beta chain) was captured by sequencing in a study of T cell responses to AZD1222 COVID-19 vaccine. The method was immunoSEQ multiplex PCR; TCRdb's version includes in-frame clones alone and lacks a portion of them. The repertoire has approximately 150,000 clones, about 87% of them found once; the top ten carry about 4.3%. CDR3 length equals 13 residues. In germline, CDR1 is MNHEY, CDR2 SVGAGI. Turning to this clone: Its antigen is unidentified. The junction shows a germline mismatch at one end, possibly a read error.

Study findings and constraints: With two AZD1222 doses given, Spike-specific TCR breadth and depth both rose. Samples come after the peak T cell response, not at day 14. Clonal diversity was possibly underestimated; the donors were predominantly white British and more often female. Vaccine-related CD4 TCRs covered spike, predominating at 160-218 and 743-854.

The source was peripheral blood, collected 28 days after the second dose of the MenACWY control vaccine. The chain has TRBV6-5 and TRBJ2-7; D unresolved. This receptor was identified in an adult who received the MenACWY meningococcal vaccine as a control. The CDR3 is CASSYSRGERSDF. CDR3 DNA: TGTGCCAGCAGTTACTCGAGAGGCGAGCGATCAGACTTC.